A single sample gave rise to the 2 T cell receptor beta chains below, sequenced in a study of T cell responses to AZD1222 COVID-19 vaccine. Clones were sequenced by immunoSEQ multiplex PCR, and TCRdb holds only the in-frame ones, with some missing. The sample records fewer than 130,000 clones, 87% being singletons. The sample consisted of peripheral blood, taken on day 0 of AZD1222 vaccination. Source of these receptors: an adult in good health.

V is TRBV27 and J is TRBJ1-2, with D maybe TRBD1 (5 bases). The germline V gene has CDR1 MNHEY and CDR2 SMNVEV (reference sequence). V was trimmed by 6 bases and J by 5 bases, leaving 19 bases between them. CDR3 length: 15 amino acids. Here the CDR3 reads CASRGPLRGLYGYTF. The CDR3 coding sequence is TGTGCCAGCAGAGGACCCCTTAGGGGTCTGTATGGCTACACCTTC.

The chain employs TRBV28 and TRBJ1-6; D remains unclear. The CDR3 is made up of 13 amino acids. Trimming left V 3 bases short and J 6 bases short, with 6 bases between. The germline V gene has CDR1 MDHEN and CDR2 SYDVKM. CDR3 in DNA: TGTGCCAGCAGTTTGGACTTTAATTCACCCCTCCACTTT. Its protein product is CASSLDFNSPLHF.